The entry that follows covers one T cell receptor (beta chain) sequence. This specimen belongs to a study of T cell changes during pregnancy in multiple sclerosis. Germline assignment: CDR1 LGHNA and CDR2 YSLEER. V was clipped by 1 base and J by 2 bases; unmatched bases: 11. The CDR3 spans 19 residues. Generated by immunoSEQ multiplex PCR, the TCRdb table keeps only in-frame clones and is missing some. The table has tens of thousands of clones, 75% to 90% seen once. The sequencing here drew on CD8+ T cells from peripheral blood mononuclear cells, taken in the second trimester of pregnancy. This clonotype was sampled from a female donor with multiple sclerosis, enrolled in a pregnancy study. The chain is built from TRBV4-3 and TRBJ2-4; 10 positions agree with TRBD2. The CDR3 loop reads CASSQVGGGLASTKNIQYF. For the CDR3, the DNA is TGCGCCAGCAGCCAAGTCGGGGGGGGACTAGCGAGCACCAAAAACATTCAGTACTTC.